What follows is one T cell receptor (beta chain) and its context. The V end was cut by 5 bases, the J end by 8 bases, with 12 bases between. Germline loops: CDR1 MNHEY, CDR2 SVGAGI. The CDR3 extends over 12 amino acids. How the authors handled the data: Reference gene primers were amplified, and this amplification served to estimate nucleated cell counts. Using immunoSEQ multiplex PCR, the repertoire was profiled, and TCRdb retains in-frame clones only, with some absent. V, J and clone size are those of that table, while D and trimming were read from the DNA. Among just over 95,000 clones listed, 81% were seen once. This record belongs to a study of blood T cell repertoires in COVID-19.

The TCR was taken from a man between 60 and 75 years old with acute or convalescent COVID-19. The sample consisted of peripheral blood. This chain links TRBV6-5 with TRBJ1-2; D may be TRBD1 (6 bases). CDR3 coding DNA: TGTGCCAGCAGTCACGATAGGGGGGGCTACACCTTC. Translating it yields CASSHDRGGYTF.